The clone carrying this T cell receptor (beta chain) was recorded a few times. The length of the CDR3 is 16 residues. Germline-derived CDR1 and CDR2 are SGHDT and YYEEEE. V dropped 3 bases and J dropped 3; count of bases not matched to a gene: 2. The record originates from a study of CD8+ T cells in alopecia areata. Investigators isolated RNA and reverse transcribed it into cDNA to act as the sequencing template. Generated by immunoSEQ multiplex PCR, the TCRdb table keeps only in-frame clones and is missing some. This table has about 97,000 clones, roughly 60% appearing once. Indicated treatment: oral pan-JAK inhibitor, 5-10 mg twice daily.

The source was CD8+ T cells sorted from blood, collected at approximately week 60, from a patient treated with tofacitinib. The TCR was taken from a human donor with alopecia areata. V is TRBV5-6 and J is TRBJ2-4; TRBD2 matches at 14 bases. The CDR3 spells CASSYGTSGSKNIQYF. CDR3 DNA: TGTGCCAGCAGCTACGGGACTAGCGGGAGCAAAAACATTCAGTACTTC.